The 9 T cell receptor beta chains presented below share a single source sample, sequenced in a study of T cell responses to AZD1222 COVID-19 vaccine. Assay: immunoSEQ multiplex PCR; the TCRdb copy retains only in-frame clones and omits some. The sample contains about 140,000 clones, 90% of which appear only once. The sequences come from peripheral blood, collected 28 days after the second AZD1222 dose. All receptors derive from an adult who received the AZD1222 COVID-19 vaccine.

The chain is built from TRBV5-6 and TRBJ1-2; D call uncertain. V was clipped by 0 bases and J by 8 bases, with 20 bases between them. Germline values: CDR1 SGHDT, CDR2 YYEEEE. CDR3 length equals 16 residues. CDR3 nucleotides: TGTGCCAGCAGCTTGGACAGCGCGAGGTGGCTCTTAGGCTACACCTTC. It encodes CASSLDSARWLLGYTF.

The V and J genes are TRBV24-1 and TRBJ2-2, with D unclear. CDR1 and CDR2 from the germline V gene are KGHDR and SFDVKD. Trimming pared 1 base from V and 0 bases from J, leaving 8 bases between. This CDR3 region has 16 residues. This CDR3 reads CATSDFTGTNTGELFF. For the CDR3, the DNA is TGTGCCACCAGTGATTTTACCGGCACGAACACCGGGGAGCTGTTTTTT.

V gene TRBV10-3 combines with J gene TRBJ1-4; 7 bases agree with TRBD1. V lost 8 bases and J lost 6; bases outside the gene matches: 9. The CDR3 covers 14 residues. In germline, CDR1 is ENHRY, CDR2 SYGVKD. CDR3 DNA sequence: TGTGCCATCGGAAGCGGACAGGTGGATGAAAAACTGTTTTTT. Translating gives CAIGSGQVDEKLFF.

The J gene is TRBJ2-1, the V gene TRBV24-1; 10 bases are shared with TRBD2. The CDR3 has 17 amino acids. V lost 0 bases, J lost 5 bases, and 6 bases stayed unmatched. The germline CDR1 and CDR2 sequences are KGHDR and SFDVKD. In nucleotides, the CDR3 is TGTGCCACCAGTGATTTGGGAGCGGGAGGGCCCAACAATGAGCAGTTCTTC. Translation: CATSDLGAGGPNNEQFF.

This sequence joins TRBV7-8 and TRBJ2-5; no firm D call. Germline V gene lookup returns CDR1 SGHVS and CDR2 FQNEAQ. This CDR3 has 14 amino acids. V lost 6 bases and J 5 bases, leaving 16 bases between the germline ends. As DNA, the CDR3 is TGTGCCAGCAGGGCTCCCTGGTCTGGGGAGACCCAGTACTTC. Encoded protein: CASRAPWSGETQYF. Combining the CDR3 with reference TRBV7-8 and TRBJ2-5 gives the whole variable domain GAGVSQSPRYKVAKRGQDVALRCDPISGHVSLFWYQQALGQGPEFLTYFQNEAQLDKSGLPSDRFFAERPEGSVSTLKIQRTQQEDSAVYLCASRAPWSGETQYFGPGTRLLVL.

The genes are TRBV10-2 and TRBJ2-3; the D is unclear. The CDR3 consists of 13 residues. Trimming took off 0 bases at V and 10 bases at J, with 11 bases between the two ends. Germline V gives CDR1 WSHSY, CDR2 SAAADI. CDR3 loop: CASSESEFVSQYF. CDR3 bases: TGCGCCAGCAGTGAGTCGGAGTTCGTATCGCAGTATTTT.

This chain uses TRBV28 with TRBJ1-2; D gene unclear. Trimming took 3 bases from V and 2 from J, leaving 4 bases between them. The length of the CDR3 is 12 residues. From germline, CDR1 is MDHEN and CDR2 SYDVKM. CDR3: CASSFENYGYTF. The CDR3 nucleotides are TGTGCCAGCAGTTTCGAAAACTATGGCTACACCTTC.

V gene TRBV6-5 combines with J gene TRBJ2-3; D is ambiguous. The CDR3 length is 12 residues. Trimming pared 5 bases from V and 5 bases from J, leaving 8 bases between. Per germline, CDR1 MNHEY and CDR2 SVGAGI. The CDR3 sequence: CASSRTGDTQYF. CDR3 sequence (DNA): TGTGCCAGCAGTCGAACGGGAGATACGCAGTATTTT.

The chain joins TRBV9 to TRBJ2-5, with D maybe TRBD2 (5 bases). Trimming shortened V by 4 bases and J by 5 bases, and 18 bases separated the two germline ends. The germline V gene encodes CDR1 SGDLS and CDR2 YYNGEE. This CDR3 has 15 amino acids. The CDR3 here is CASSSWAKPGETQYF. The CDR3 bases are TGTGCCAGCAGCTCTTGGGCCAAACCGGGGGAGACCCAGTACTTC.